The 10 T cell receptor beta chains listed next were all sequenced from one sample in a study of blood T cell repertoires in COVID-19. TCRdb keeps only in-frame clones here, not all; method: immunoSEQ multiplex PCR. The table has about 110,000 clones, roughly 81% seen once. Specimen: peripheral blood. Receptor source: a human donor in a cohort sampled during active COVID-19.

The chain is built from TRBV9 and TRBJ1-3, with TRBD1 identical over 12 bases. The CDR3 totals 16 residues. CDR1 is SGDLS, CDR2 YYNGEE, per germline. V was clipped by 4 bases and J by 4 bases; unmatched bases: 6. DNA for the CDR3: TGTGCCAGCAGCTCCCAGGGACAGGGGGCCGGAAACACCATATATTTT. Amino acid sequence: CASSSQGQGAGNTIYF.

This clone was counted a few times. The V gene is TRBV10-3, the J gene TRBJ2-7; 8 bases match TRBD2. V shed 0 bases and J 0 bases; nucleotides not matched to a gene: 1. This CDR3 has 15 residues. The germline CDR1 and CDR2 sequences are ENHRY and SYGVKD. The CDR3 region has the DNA TGTGCCATCAGTGAGTCGGGGACTAGCTCCTACGAGCAGTACTTC. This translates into CAISESGTSSYEQYF.

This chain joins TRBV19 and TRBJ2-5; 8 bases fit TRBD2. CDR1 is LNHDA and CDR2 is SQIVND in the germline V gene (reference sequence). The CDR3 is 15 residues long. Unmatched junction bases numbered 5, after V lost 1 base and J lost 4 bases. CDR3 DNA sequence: TGTGCCAGTAGTATAGCGGGGGGGGCGGGAGAGACCCAGTACTTC. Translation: CASSIAGGAGETQYF.

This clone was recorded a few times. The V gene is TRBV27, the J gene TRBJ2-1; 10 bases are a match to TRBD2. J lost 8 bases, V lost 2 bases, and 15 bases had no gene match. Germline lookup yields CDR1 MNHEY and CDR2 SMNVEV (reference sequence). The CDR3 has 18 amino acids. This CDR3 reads CASSLASTRSGRAHEQFF. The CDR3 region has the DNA TGTGCCAGCAGTTTAGCGAGCACGAGGAGCGGGAGGGCCCATGAGCAGTTCTTC.

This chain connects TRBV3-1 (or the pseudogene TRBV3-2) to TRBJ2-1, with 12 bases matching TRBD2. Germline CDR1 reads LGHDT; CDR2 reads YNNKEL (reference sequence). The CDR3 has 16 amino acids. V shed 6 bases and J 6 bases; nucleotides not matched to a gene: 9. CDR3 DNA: TGTGCCAGCAGAGGACTAGCGGGACCCAGGGGCAATGAGCAGTTCTTC. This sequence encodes CASRGLAGPRGNEQFF.

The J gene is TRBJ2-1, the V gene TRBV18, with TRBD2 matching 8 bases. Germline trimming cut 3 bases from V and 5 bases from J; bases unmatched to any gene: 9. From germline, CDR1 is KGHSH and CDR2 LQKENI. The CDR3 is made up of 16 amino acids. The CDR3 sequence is CASSPTAPGLDNEQFF. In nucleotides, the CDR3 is TGTGCCAGCTCACCGACTGCCCCGGGACTAGACAATGAGCAGTTCTTC. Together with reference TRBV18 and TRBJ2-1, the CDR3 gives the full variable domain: NAGVMQNPRHLVRRRGQEARLRCSPMKGHSHVYWYRQLPEEGLKFMVYLQKENIIDESGMPKERFSAEFPKEGPSILRIQQVVRGDSAAYFCASSPTAPGLDNEQFFGPGTRLTVL.

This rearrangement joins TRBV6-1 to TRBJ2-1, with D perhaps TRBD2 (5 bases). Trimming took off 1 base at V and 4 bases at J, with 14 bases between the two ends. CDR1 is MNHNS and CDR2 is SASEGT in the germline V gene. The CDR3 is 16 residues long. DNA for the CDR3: TGTGCCAGCAGTGAAGAACCGGGAAGCCCTTACAATGAGCAGTTCTTC. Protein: CASSEEPGSPYNEQFF.

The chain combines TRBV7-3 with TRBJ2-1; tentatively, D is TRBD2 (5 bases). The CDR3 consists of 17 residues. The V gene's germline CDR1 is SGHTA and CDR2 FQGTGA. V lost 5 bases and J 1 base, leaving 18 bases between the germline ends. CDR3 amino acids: CASSPPTDSSSYNEQFF. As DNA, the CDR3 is TGTGCCAGCAGCCCGCCGACGGACTCTAGTTCCTACAATGAGCAGTTCTTC.

Here the CDR3 DNA reads TGTGCCAGCAGTTTCAGGGACAGGGCTTTCAATGAGCAGTTCTTC. Translation: CASSFRDRAFNEQFF. The chain links TRBV28 to TRBJ2-1, with 9 bases fitting TRBD1. Per germline, CDR1 MDHEN and CDR2 SYDVKM. CDR3 length equals 15 residues. V lost 3 bases to trimming and J lost 6 bases; unmatched junction nucleotides: 6.

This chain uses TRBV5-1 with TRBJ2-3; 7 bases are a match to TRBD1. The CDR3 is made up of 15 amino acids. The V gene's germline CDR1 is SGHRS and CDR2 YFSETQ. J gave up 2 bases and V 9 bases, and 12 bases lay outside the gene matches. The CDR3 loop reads CATQATGTITDTQYF. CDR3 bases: TGCGCCACCCAGGCGACAGGGACCATCACAGATACGCAGTATTTT. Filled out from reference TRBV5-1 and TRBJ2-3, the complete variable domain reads KAGVTQTPRYLIKTRGQQVTLSCSPISGHRSVSWYQQTPGQGLQFLFEYFSETQRNKGNFPGRFSGRQFSNSRSEMNVSTLELGDSALYLCATQATGTITDTQYFGPGTRLTVL.